The 23 T cell receptor beta chains below were found in one sample sequenced in a study of PD-1 blockade in classical Hodgkin lymphoma. The repertoire was sequenced with immunoSEQ multiplex PCR; TCRdb's copy has only in-frame clones and lacks some. The sample has 40,000 or so clones, roughly 78% seen once. There was relapse after autologous stem cell transplantation in every patient, and there was variation in brentuximab vedotin exposure. Specimen: peripheral blood mononuclear cells (PBMCs), collected at baseline. The receptors here all came from a human donor with classical Hodgkin lymphoma.

This clone has a handful of counts. V usage is TRBV5-1 and J usage is TRBJ2-7; 8 nucleotides align to TRBD2. The trim removed 3 bases at V and 4 bases at J, leaving 18 bases unmatched. The V gene's germline CDR1 is SGHRS and CDR2 YFSETQ. The length of the CDR3 is 18 residues. For the CDR3, the DNA is TGCGCCAGCAGCTCCCAACCTTGGCGCGGGGGGCGCGGGTACGAGCAGTACTTC. Protein product: CASSSQPWRGGRGYEQYF.

The V gene is TRBV15, the J gene TRBJ1-1; TRBD1 might be the D (6 bases). The length of the CDR3 is 17 residues. Germline V CDR1 and CDR2: LNHNV, YYDKDF (reference sequence). V was cut by 1 base and J by 0 bases, with 15 bases left in between. This CDR3 reads CATSRVPWGHLNTEAFF. CDR3 sequence (DNA): TGTGCCACCAGCAGAGTCCCGTGGGGACATTTGAACACTGAAGCTTTCTTT.

This clone was counted a few times. The rearrangement links TRBV4-3 to TRBJ1-2, with 10 bases lining up with TRBD1. The trim removed 4 bases at V and 4 bases at J, leaving 6 bases unmatched. CDR1 is LGHNA and CDR2 is YSLEER in the germline V gene. The CDR3 sequence is 15 residues long. In DNA form, the CDR3 reads TGCGCCAGCAGCCGTGGACAGGGGGAAGGCTATGGCTACACCTTC. It codes for CASSRGQGEGYGYTF.

The chain carries TRBV30 and TRBJ2-1; TRBD2 agrees at 16 bases. V gave up 2 bases and J gave up 0 bases; unmatched junction bases: 7. This CDR3 contains 19 residues. Germline V gene sequence: CDR1 GTSNPN, CDR2 SVGIG (reference sequence). CDR3 DNA: TGTGCCTGGAGTCCTTTTGGGACTAGCGGGGGGGCCTCCTACAATGAGCAGTTCTTC. This encodes CAWSPFGTSGGASYNEQFF.

This chain joins TRBV7-9 and TRBJ1-2, with 11 bases fitting TRBD1. V lost 4 bases to trimming and J lost 10 bases; unmatched junction nucleotides: 5. CDR3 length: 13 residues. Germline values: CDR1 SEHNR, CDR2 FQNEAQ (reference sequence). The CDR3 protein is CASSSGDRGSYTF. The CDR3 DNA follows: TGTGCCAGCAGCTCGGGGGACAGGGGGTCCTACACCTTC.

The rearrangement links TRBV11-2 to TRBJ1-1; D might be TRBD1 (5 bases). V was clipped by 3 bases and J by 8 bases, with 10 bases between them. Germline lookup yields CDR1 SGHAT and CDR2 FQNNGV. CDR3 length equals 12 residues. CDR3 amino acids: CASSFSWTEAFF. Written as DNA, the CDR3 is TGTGCCAGCAGCTTTTCTTGGACAGAAGCTTTCTTT.

CDR3 nucleotides: TGTGCCAGCAGCTTTGGGATAGGTACTGAAGCTTTCTTT. Its protein is CASSFGIGTEAFF. J is TRBJ1-1 and V is TRBV7-7, with D unclear. This CDR3 is built from 13 residues. V was cut by 3 bases and J by 5 bases, with 10 bases left in between. Germline assignment: CDR1 SSHAT and CDR2 FNYEAQ (reference sequence).

V and J are TRBV4-2 and TRBJ1-2, with 8 nucleotides matching TRBD1. CDR3 length: 16 residues. V shed 0 bases, J shed 4 bases, and the junction held 7 bases outside the gene matches. Per germline, CDR1 LGHNA and CDR2 YNFKEQ. The chain's CDR3 is CASSQDPTDRVYGYTF. CDR3 DNA sequence: TGTGCCAGCAGCCAAGATCCCACGGACAGGGTCTATGGCTACACCTTC.

The chain has TRBV7-6 and TRBJ2-5; TRBD2 agrees at 10 bases. V shed 0 bases, J shed 1 base, and the junction held 5 bases outside the gene matches. Germline V CDR1 and CDR2: SGHVS, FNYEAQ. The CDR3 loop spans 17 amino acids. The DNA for the CDR3 is TGTGCCAGCAGCTTAGCCTCTAGCGGGGGCCGCCAAGAGACCCAGTACTTC. Translated: CASSLASSGGRQETQYF.

The rearrangement links TRBV27 to TRBJ2-3; D possibly uses TRBD1 or TRBD2 (5 bases each). The CDR3 loop spans 14 amino acids. CDR1 and CDR2 (germline): MNHEY, SMNVEV (reference sequence). With 7 bases removed from V and 0 bases from J, the gap between germline ends came to 11 bases. CDR3 region: CASNRGTSTDTQYF. The CDR3 DNA reads TGTGCCAGCAATCGGGGCACTAGCACAGATACGCAGTATTTT.

This clone was detected only a few times. The chain employs TRBV10-1 and TRBJ2-7, with D possibly TRBD1 on 6 matching bases. Germline-derived CDR1 and CDR2 are WNHNN and SYGVQD (reference sequence). This CDR3 comprises 16 residues. Trimming stripped 6 bases from V and 2 bases from J, with 20 bases between. The CDR3 region is CASRGCRDNSPYEQYF. In DNA, the CDR3 is TGCGCCAGCAGAGGATGCCGGGACAATTCGCCCTACGAGCAGTACTTC.

The chain combines TRBV10-1 with TRBJ2-5, with D tentatively TRBD1 or TRBD2 (5 bases each). The V and J ends lost 8 bases and 5 bases respectively, with 15 bases between them. In germline, CDR1 is WNHNN, CDR2 SYGVQD (reference sequence). The CDR3 has 13 residues. The CDR3 DNA reads as TGCGCCAGCTCCGGGGCAGCCACGGAGACCCAGTACTTC. Translated, it gives CASSGAATETQYF.

This chain joins TRBV7-2 and TRBJ2-3, with TRBD2 matching 10 bases. The CDR3 extends over 14 amino acids. After removal of 3 bases from V and 7 bases from J, the junction contained 4 bases not matched to a gene. Germline CDR1 is SGHTA and CDR2 is FQGNSA. DNA for the CDR3: TGTGCCAGCAGCTTTTTAGCGGGGGGTAATACGCAGTATTTT. This codes for CASSFLAGGNTQYF.

The V and J genes are TRBV5-4 and TRBJ2-3; 8 bases are shared with TRBD2. The V and J ends lost 4 bases and 2 bases, in that order; junction bases with no gene match: 15. The germline CDR1 and CDR2 sequences are SGHNT and YYREEE (reference sequence). This CDR3 comprises 18 residues. The DNA of the CDR3 is TGTGCCAGCAGCACCCAGCGGGGGCCAACTCTCCTCACAGATACGCAGTATTTT. This encodes CASSTQRGPTLLTDTQYF.

This chain links TRBV6-9 with TRBJ2-7, with D possibly matching TRBD1 (5 bases). The CDR3 is 22 amino acids. From germline, CDR1 is MNHGY and CDR2 SVAAGI. Trimming took 2 bases from V and 2 from J, leaving 34 bases between them. The CDR3 protein is CASSYPGKLPPTTISRPYEQYF. The DNA for the CDR3 is TGTGCCAGCAGTTATCCAGGGAAACTCCCCCCCACCACCATAAGCCGACCCTACGAGCAGTACTTC.

The V call is TRBV7-8, the J call TRBJ2-7; the D is unclear. V lost 6 bases and J 2 bases, leaving 8 bases between the germline ends. The CDR3 has 12 amino acids. Germline CDR1 is SGHVS and CDR2 is FQNEAQ. This chain's CDR3 is CASRGGPYEQYF. CDR3 nucleotides: TGTGCCAGCAGAGGTGGCCCCTACGAGCAGTACTTC.

This sequence joins TRBV6-1 and TRBJ1-6, with TRBD1 as a possible D gene (6 bases). V shed 8 bases and J shed 8 bases, with 19 bases lying between them. This CDR3 is 15 amino acids long. In germline, CDR1 is MNHNS, CDR2 SASEGT. The CDR3 here is CASEPSLQGYSPLHF. In nucleotides, the CDR3 is TGTGCCAGCGAACCCTCTTTACAGGGTTATTCACCCCTCCACTTT.

The gene calls are TRBV14 and TRBJ2-7; D is unclear. CDR3 length: 12 amino acids. V lost 1 base to trimming and J lost 1 base, with 2 bases between them. Per germline, CDR1 SGHDN and CDR2 FVKESK. CDR3 loop: CASSQGSYEQYF. The CDR3 DNA reads TGTGCCAGCAGCCAAGGTTCCTACGAGCAGTACTTC.

The rearrangement links TRBV18 to TRBJ2-5; possibly TRBD1 for D (5 bases). The V end lost 5 bases, the J end lost 2 bases, and 9 bases lay between the germline ends. The CDR3 is 13 residues long. Per the germline V gene, CDR1 is KGHSH and CDR2 is LQKENI. CDR3 region: CASSRTQQETQYF. CDR3 in DNA: TGTGCCAGCTCAAGGACACAGCAAGAGACCCAGTACTTC.

J is TRBJ2-7 and V is TRBV4-1; tentative D call: TRBD2 (6 bases). Germline V gene sequence: CDR1 MGHRA, CDR2 YSYEKL. Between the trimmed V and J ends, which lost 1 base and 2 bases, there was a span of 9 bases. The CDR3 sequence is 14 residues long. CDR3 in DNA: TGCGCCAGCAGCCAAGTGCGGGGTGCCTACGAGCAGTACTTC. It translates to CASSQVRGAYEQYF.

This clone was counted between two and nine times. V and J are TRBV19 and TRBJ1-2; possibly TRBD1 for D (6 bases). With 5 bases removed from V and 4 bases from J, the gap between germline ends came to 14 bases. Germline assignment: CDR1 LNHDA and CDR2 SQIVND (reference sequence). The CDR3 is 14 amino acids. The CDR3 bases are TGTGCCAGTAGTTCCCCGGACAGCCTCTATGGCTACACCTTC. Translating gives CASSSPDSLYGYTF. The full variable domain, its missing parts supplied by reference TRBV19 and TRBJ1-2, is DGGITQSPKYLFRKEGQNVTLSCEQNLNHDAMYWYRQDPGQGLRLIYYSQIVNDFQKGDIAEGYSVSREKKESFPLTVTSAQKNPTAFYLCASSSPDSLYGYTFGSGTRLTVV.

The genes are TRBV7-2 and TRBJ2-3; maybe TRBD2 (5 bases). Trimming took 5 bases from V and 2 from J, leaving 14 bases between them. Germline V gives CDR1 SGHTA, CDR2 FQGNSA. CDR3 length: 15 amino acids. Here the CDR3 DNA reads TGTGCCAGCAGCCCGCGGGTGGGGATCACAGATACGCAGTATTTT. Translating it yields CASSPRVGITDTQYF.

The chain carries TRBV5-4 and TRBJ2-7; 8 nucleotides agree with TRBD1. CDR3 length: 15 amino acids. Germline V gene data show CDR1 as SGHNT and CDR2 as YYREEE (reference sequence). V was clipped by 0 bases and J by 4 bases; unmatched bases: 6. In DNA form, the CDR3 reads TGTGCCAGCAGCTTGGAGCCAGGGGGCGAGTACGAGCAGTACTTC. This gives the protein CASSLEPGGEYEQYF. The variable domain in full, with the rest retrieved from reference TRBV5-4 and TRBJ2-7, is ETGVTQSPTHLIKTRGQQVTLRCSSQSGHNTVSWYQQALGQGPQFIFQYYREEENGRGNFPPRFSGLQFPNYSSELNVNALELDDSALYLCASSLEPGGEYEQYFGPGTRLTVT.